This T cell receptor (beta chain) was identified in a study of blood T cell repertoires in COVID-19. About the research overall: There were acute and convalescent COVID-19 samples, and they came from the United States, Italy and Spain. Sources were T cells, B-cell-depleted T cells, or PBMCs; the material itself was cDNA or gDNA.

As processed by the authors: By means of reference gene primer amplification, nucleated cell counts were estimated. Assay: immunoSEQ multiplex PCR; the TCRdb copy retains only in-frame clones and omits some. Clonal size and the V and J genes are those of that table, whereas D and trimming came from the DNA. The repertoire holds about 130,000 clones, with 70% to 80% as singletons. This clonotype originated in a man in his forties or fifties with active or convalescent COVID-19. Sequenced material: peripheral blood.

DNA of the CDR3: TGCAGCGTTGAGGTACAGATGAACACTGAAGCTTTCTTT. Translated: CSVEVQMNTEAFF. The V call is TRBV29-1, the J call TRBJ1-1; D uncertain. The V end was cut by 3 bases, the J end by 0 bases, with 8 bases between. The germline gives CDR1 SQVTM, CDR2 ANQGSEA. The CDR3 totals 13 residues. The full variable domain, completed using reference TRBV29-1 and TRBJ1-1, is SAVISQKPSRDICQRGTSLTIQCQVDSQVTMMFWYRQQPGQSLTLIATANQGSEATYESGFVIDKFPISRPNLTFSTLTVSNMSPEDSSIYLCSVEVQMNTEAFFGQGTRLTVV.